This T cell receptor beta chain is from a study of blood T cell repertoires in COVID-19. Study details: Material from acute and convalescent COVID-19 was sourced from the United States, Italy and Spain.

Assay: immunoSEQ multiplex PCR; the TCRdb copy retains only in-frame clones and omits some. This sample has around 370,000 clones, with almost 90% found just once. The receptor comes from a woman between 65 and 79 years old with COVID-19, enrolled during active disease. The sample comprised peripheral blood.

CDR3 protein: CASRDHGTGGYGYTF. Here the CDR3 DNA reads TGTGCCAGCAGGGACCACGGGACAGGGGGGTATGGCTACACCTTC. The V and J genes are TRBV6-5 and TRBJ1-2, with TRBD1 identical over 11 bases. Germline V CDR1 and CDR2: MNHEY, SVGAGI. The CDR3 spans 15 residues. The ends lost 6 bases at V and 5 bases at J; junction bases unmatched: 8.